What follows describes a single TCR beta chain. This clonotype has ten or more counts. Its antigen has not been determined. One base away there is no much larger clone; base qualities are not given. The sample comes from a study of CD8+CD57+ T cells in acquired aplastic anemia (dated by TCRdb to about 2018). Concerning the study at large: A mean of around 3.2 ug of DNA, ranging from about 0.2 to 27.4 ug, was extracted from sorted CD4+ and CD8+ cells. CD8+CD57+ expansion was defined as frequency above the mean frequency observed in healthy subjects.

Points the paper makes about the study in general: No significant difference in CD8+ Simpson's diversity was found between patients and healthy controls (P=0.060). Roughly 30 CD8+ CDR3 sequences were found to be shared between patients and controls, but these sequences appeared to be highly expressed in patients and within the immunodominant clones of the patients.

Patients chosen for sequencing had shown expansion of CD8+CD57+ cells by flow cytometry. All patients had severe acquired aplastic anemia diagnosed by International Study of Aplastic Anemia and Agranulocytosis and Camitta criteria. At the time blood was sampled, none of the patients had received any therapy. In the study, sorted CD4+ and CD8+ blood T cells from patients with severe aplastic anemia and from healthy subjects underwent deep sequencing of TCR repertoires. In the USA, patient enrollment took place under clinicaltrials.gov protocols 00001620, 01623167, 00001397, 00071045, 00081523 and 00961064. Ficoll-Paque density gradient centrifugation was used to isolate peripheral blood mononuclear cells. Before DNA extraction, CD4+ and CD8+ T cells were sorted by FACS or by magnetic beads. Genomic DNA served as template for TCR beta VDJ combination and CDR3 sequence profiling. An Illumina HiSeq 2000 was used for TCR repertoire sequencing. For the original study's pipeline: Repertoire assessment relied on Simpson's diversity index, CDR3 size and DJ length profiles, and TRBV/TRBJ rearrangement plots. Whichever DNA sequence was most abundant in the deep sequencing data was defined as the immunodominant clone. CDR3 amino acid sequences were screened for sharing across subjects and compared with published repertoires and the VDJdb database. TCRdb cleaned the public reads at Q25 with fastp, built clones with MiXCR and kept in-frame beta chains. A single entry per CDR3 protein holds the most common genes and DNA from its merged rows. These V and J calls are TCRdb output, not the study's own analysis. The sample table lists some 170,000 distinct CDR3 sequences, roughly 48% of them with a count of one. The ten largest clones add up to 1.1% of the sample.

CDR1 is given as DFQATT and CDR2 as SNEGSKA, both from the germline V gene (reference sequence). The CDR3, cysteine through phenylalanine, is 14 amino acids long. CDR3 DNA only is kept here, 42 bases in frame from base 1. V lost 1 base and J lost 5 bases, and the count of bases not matched to a germline gene is 8. The chain is encoded by TRBV20-1 joined to TRBJ2-7, with 7 central nucleotides matching TRBD1. The receptor's source is a human donor with aplastic anemia. The source material was sorted CD4+, CD8+, or CD8+CD57+ T cells (not recorded which) from PBMCs. The CDR3 loop reads CSARGQGNRDEQYF. At the DNA level, the sequence is TGCAGTGCTAGAGGACAGGGAAACAGGGACGAGCAGTACTTC.